This TCR beta chain was recovered during a study of blood T cells in healthy people across ages. The second PCR ran roughly 6 to 12 cycles with a sample-barcoded 5' primer and J-beta primers. TCRdb processed the 5' RACE reads anew with MiXCR; each CDR3 protein has one entry. This sample has more than 750,000 distinct CDR3 sequences; 25% to 30% occur once, and the top ten carry 10%. This CDR3 spans 15 amino acids. Germline CDR1 is MDHEN and CDR2 is SYDVKM. This clonotype was observed once. Mismatch with germline at one junction end may stem from a read error. In addition, the sample was reused for a study of T cells of mothers and their children.

Material for sequencing was blood. This clonotype was sampled from a woman aged 40 to 50 in good health. The rearrangement uses TRBV28 and TRBJ2-2; 8 positions match TRBD2. CDR3: CASSFSGAQTGERFF. CDR3 nucleotides: TGTGCCAGCAGTTTTAGCGGGGCGCAGACCGGGGAGCGGTTTTTT.